A selection of T cell receptor beta chains follows, all from one sample in a study of cytomegalovirus exposure and HLA in healthy donors. Generated by immunoSEQ multiplex PCR, the TCRdb table keeps only in-frame clones and is missing some. The sample includes approximately 100,000 clones, 75% of them seen just once. The sample taken for sequencing was PBMCs. The receptors here all came from a man aged 45-65 years in good health and CMV-seronegative. Both conserved end residues are part of each CDR3. Fields, in order: D gene, V gene, clone size, J gene, CDR3 DNA, CDR3 protein. D genes are given only for firm matches. Some rows have no size entry. The others give once, few or many, or a class for an expanded clone.

d_call: NA; v_call: TRBV5-1; clone_size: NA; j_call: TRBJ2-5; cdr3_nt: TGCGCCAGCAGCTCCGGGACTCGGGAGACCCAGTACTTC; cdr3_aa: CASSSGTRETQYF
d_call: TRBD1; v_call: TRBV11-2; clone_size: NA; j_call: TRBJ2-7; cdr3_nt: TGTGCCAGCAGTCCCGACAGGGGAGGCTACGAGCAGTACTTC; cdr3_aa: CASSPDRGGYEQYF
d_call: TRBD1; v_call: TRBV18; clone_size: NA; j_call: TRBJ2-2; cdr3_nt: TGTGCCAGCTCACCGACAGGGGACAACACCGGGGAGCTGTTTTTT; cdr3_aa: CASSPTGDNTGELFF
d_call: NA; v_call: TRBV28; clone_size: NA; j_call: TRBJ2-2; cdr3_nt: TGTGCCAGCGGGGGGAACACCCCGAACACCGGGGAGCTGTTTTTT; cdr3_aa: CASGGNTPNTGELFF
d_call: NA; v_call: TRBV11-1; clone_size: once; j_call: TRBJ1-2; cdr3_nt: TGTGCCAGCAGCTACACTGGGCTTCACTATGGCTACACCTTC; cdr3_aa: CASSYTGLHYGYTF
d_call: TRBD2; v_call: TRBV7-2; clone_size: NA; j_call: TRBJ2-1; cdr3_nt: TGTGCCAGCAGCTTGAGCGGGGACTACAATGAGCAGTTCTTC; cdr3_aa: CASSLSGDYNEQFF
d_call: NA; v_call: TRBV19; clone_size: NA; j_call: TRBJ1-5; cdr3_nt: TGTGCCAGTACCATGGGGGGGGGCGGTCAGCCCCAGCATTTT; cdr3_aa: CASTMGGGGQPQHF
d_call: TRBD2; v_call: TRBV27; clone_size: NA; j_call: TRBJ2-3; cdr3_nt: TGTGCCAGCAGATATCGGGGGGACACAGATACGCAGTATTTT; cdr3_aa: CASRYRGDTDTQYF
d_call: TRBD1; v_call: TRBV7-2; clone_size: NA; j_call: TRBJ1-3; cdr3_nt: TGTGCCAGCAGCCGGTATACAGGGGGCGCTGGAAACGCCATATATTTT; cdr3_aa: CASSRYTGGAGNAIYF
d_call: TRBD2; v_call: TRBV6-5; clone_size: NA; j_call: TRBJ2-7; cdr3_nt: TGTGCCAGCAGTTCGGTAAGCGGGACGGTCACCTACGAGCAGTACTTC; cdr3_aa: CASSSVSGTVTYEQYF
d_call: TRBD1; v_call: TRBV7-9; clone_size: NA; j_call: TRBJ2-7; cdr3_nt: TGTGCCAGCAGCATTACCGGGACAGGCGGCCACGAGCAGTACTTC; cdr3_aa: CASSITGTGGHEQYF
d_call: TRBD1; v_call: TRBV10-3; clone_size: NA; j_call: TRBJ1-3; cdr3_nt: TGTGCCATCAGTGATTCCGACAGGGTGGGTGGAAACACCATATATTTT; cdr3_aa: CAISDSDRVGGNTIYF
d_call: NA; v_call: TRBV11-2; clone_size: NA; j_call: TRBJ2-5; cdr3_nt: TGTGCCAGCAGCTCCCAGACAGGAACTATCCAAGAGACCCAGTACTTC; cdr3_aa: CASSSQTGTIQETQYF
d_call: TRBD1; v_call: TRBV28; clone_size: NA; j_call: TRBJ2-3; cdr3_nt: TGTGCCAGCAGAGCGAGGAAGACAGGGGGCTCAGGAGATACGCAGTATTTT; cdr3_aa: CASRARKTGGSGDTQYF
d_call: NA; v_call: TRBV9; clone_size: few; j_call: TRBJ2-2; cdr3_nt: TGTGCCAGCAGCGTAGTTCCCAGGGACACCGGGGAGCTGTTTTTT; cdr3_aa: CASSVVPRDTGELFF
d_call: TRBD2; v_call: TRBV7-2; clone_size: few; j_call: TRBJ2-7; cdr3_nt: TGTGCCAGCAGCCCACTGACCCTAGCGGGGGGCCAGGGCGAGCAGTACTTC; cdr3_aa: CASSPLTLAGGQGEQYF
d_call: TRBD1; v_call: TRBV10-3; clone_size: NA; j_call: TRBJ2-7; cdr3_nt: TGTGCCATCAGTGAGTCCGCGACAGGGGATCGGAACGAGCAGTACTTC; cdr3_aa: CAISESATGDRNEQYF
d_call: NA; v_call: TRBV6-1; clone_size: NA; j_call: TRBJ1-5; cdr3_nt: TGTGCCAGCAGTGGCCTCTACGAGGGTCAGCCCCAGCATTTT; cdr3_aa: CASSGLYEGQPQHF
d_call: NA; v_call: TRBV7-2; clone_size: NA; j_call: TRBJ1-5; cdr3_nt: TGTGCCAGCAGCTTAATGGCAGACTATCAGCCCCAGCATTTT; cdr3_aa: CASSLMADYQPQHF
d_call: TRBD2; v_call: TRBV7-3; clone_size: NA; j_call: TRBJ2-5; cdr3_nt: TGTGCCAGCAGCCCCCGTGGTAGCGGGAGCTGGGAGACCCAGTACTTC; cdr3_aa: CASSPRGSGSWETQYF
d_call: NA; v_call: TRBV5-1; clone_size: NA; j_call: TRBJ2-4; cdr3_nt: TGCGCCAGCAGCTTGGTGGCGACAATCTCAGGCCAAAACATTCAGTACTTC; cdr3_aa: CASSLVATISGQNIQYF
d_call: TRBD2; v_call: TRBV6-5; clone_size: NA; j_call: TRBJ2-1; cdr3_nt: TGTGCCAGCACCGTCCCCCGCCGCGGGAGGTATGAGCAGTTCTTC; cdr3_aa: CASTVPRRGRYEQFF
d_call: NA; v_call: TRBV5-1; clone_size: NA; j_call: TRBJ1-4; cdr3_nt: TGCGCCAGCAGCTTGGGCCAGGGGCTTAATGAAAAACTGTTTTTT; cdr3_aa: CASSLGQGLNEKLFF
d_call: NA; v_call: TRBV30; clone_size: NA; j_call: TRBJ1-2; cdr3_nt: TGTGCCTGGAGCCCAGACAGTTACTATGGCTACACCTTC; cdr3_aa: CAWSPDSYYGYTF
d_call: TRBD2; v_call: TRBV4-1; clone_size: NA; j_call: TRBJ2-5; cdr3_nt: TGCGCCAGCAGCCAGGTCCGGGACTACAGACAAGAGACCCAGTACTTC; cdr3_aa: CASSQVRDYRQETQYF
d_call: NA; v_call: TRBV7-6; clone_size: NA; j_call: TRBJ1-4; cdr3_nt: TGTGCCAGCAGCTTAGCGAGGGGGGAAAAACTGTTTTTT; cdr3_aa: CASSLARGEKLFF
d_call: TRBD2; v_call: TRBV5-1; clone_size: once; j_call: TRBJ2-5; cdr3_nt: TGCGCCAGCAGCGGCTGGGGCGGGAGGGCCGGAGAGACCCAGTACTTC; cdr3_aa: CASSGWGGRAGETQYF